This T cell receptor beta chain was documented in a study of cytomegalovirus exposure and HLA in healthy donors. Broader study findings: The study flagged roughly 160 TCR beta chains as cytomegalovirus-associated. Later analysis identified a missense DCLRE1C variant that was linked to TCR beta V- and J-gene trimming.

In the PCR, 60 Vbeta and 13 Jbeta primers were used. Libraries were prepared by immunoSEQ multiplex PCR; TCRdb keeps only in-frame clonotypes and omits some of them. The sample shows around 110,000 clones, 75% of them seen only once. Germline V gene lookup returns CDR1 SGHAT and CDR2 FQDESV (reference sequence). V lost 9 bases to trimming and J lost 3 bases, with 9 bases between them. The CDR3 consists of 11 residues. Comment on this clone: Its antigen is unknown. The same CDR3 is also encoded by other DNA sequences in this sample.

The source of this sequence is a woman aged 18-29 years in good health and CMV-seronegative. Material: PBMCs. V usage is TRBV11-1 and J usage is TRBJ2-7; no definite D call. CDR3 nucleotide sequence: TGTGCCAGTAGCCGCTACTACGAGCAGTACTTC. Protein sequence: CASSRYYEQYF. Supplemented by reference TRBV11-1 and TRBJ2-7, the full variable domain reads EAEVAQSPRYKITEKSQAVAFWCDPISGHATLYWYRQILGQGPELLVQFQDESVVDDSQLPKDRFSAERLKGVDSTLKIQPAELGDSAMYLCASSRYYEQYFGPGTRLTVT.